Following are 23 T cell receptor beta chains from one sample sequenced in a study of T cell changes during pregnancy in multiple sclerosis. The protocol was immunoSEQ multiplex PCR, while the TCRdb copy is restricted to in-frame clones and leaves out a portion. The repertoire holds more than 14,000 clones, with 80% to 90% as singletons. The sequenced sample was CD8+ T cells from peripheral blood mononuclear cells, obtained in the first trimester of pregnancy. The receptors shown here come from a female donor with multiple sclerosis, enrolled in a pregnancy study.

The chain links TRBV5-1 to TRBJ1-2; maybe TRBD1 (6 bases). The V gene's germline CDR1 is SGHRS and CDR2 YFSETQ. This CDR3 is 17 amino acids long. The V and J ends lost 3 bases and 0 bases respectively, with 18 bases between them. DNA for the CDR3: TGCGCCAGCAGCTCCCGTGTGGGGGCGGATACTAACTATGGCTACACCTTC. It is translated as CASSSRVGADTNYGYTF.

The V gene is TRBV7-8, the J gene TRBJ2-7; a possible D gene is TRBD1 (6 bases). The CDR3 loop spans 14 amino acids. Per the germline V gene, CDR1 is SGHVS and CDR2 is FQNEAQ. V gave up 3 bases and J gave up 0 bases, with 9 bases separating them. The CDR3 DNA follows: TGTGCCAGCAGCTTTACAGGGACCTCCTACGAGCAGTACTTC. The encoded protein is CASSFTGTSYEQYF.

The genes are TRBV7-8 and TRBJ2-3; 16 nucleotides align to TRBD2. Germline V gene lookup returns CDR1 SGHVS and CDR2 FQNEAQ. Unmatched junction bases numbered 6, after V lost 2 bases and J lost 1 base. The CDR3 is 19 residues long. This CDR3 is CASSLPRGLAGGRTDTQYF. CDR3 nucleotide sequence: TGTGCCAGCAGCTTACCGCGGGGACTAGCGGGAGGGCGCACAGATACGCAGTATTTT.

J is TRBJ2-2 and V is TRBV9; 7 bases line up with TRBD1. Germline CDR1 and CDR2: SGDLS and YYNGEE. This CDR3 contains 16 residues. V was clipped by 3 bases and J by 4 bases; unmatched bases: 9. In nucleotides, the CDR3 is TGTGCCAGCAGCGGACTGACAGGGCGGAGCACCGGGGAGCTGTTTTTT. As protein: CASSGLTGRSTGELFF.

V usage is TRBV5-1 and J usage is TRBJ1-2; perhaps TRBD1 as D (6 bases). The CDR3 is 15 amino acids. Germline CDR1 is SGHRS and CDR2 is YFSETQ. The ends were cut back, 0 bases at V and 3 bases at J, with 12 bases in the middle. The CDR3 is CASSLGDNAYYGYTF. CDR3 nucleotide sequence: TGCGCCAGCAGCTTGGGGGACAACGCCTACTATGGCTACACCTTC. Looking up the rest from reference TRBV5-1 and TRBJ1-2 gives the full variable domain: KAGVTQTPRYLIKTRGQQVTLSCSPISGHRSVSWYQQTPGQGLQFLFEYFSETQRNKGNFPGRFSGRQFSNSRSEMNVSTLELGDSALYLCASSLGDNAYYGYTFGSGTRLTVV.

The chain links TRBV27 to TRBJ1-5; TRBD1 might be the D (5 bases). Germline V gene sequence: CDR1 MNHEY, CDR2 SMNVEV (reference sequence). This CDR3 contains 17 residues. Trimming cost V 5 bases and J 0 bases, with 17 bases left between them. The CDR3 DNA sequence: TGTGCCAGCAGTCAAGTTTCAGGGTTAGGTAGCAATCAGCCCCAGCATTTT. The encoded protein is CASSQVSGLGSNQPQHF.

V gene TRBV2 combines with J gene TRBJ1-5; weak D call: TRBD1 (5 bases). V dropped 7 bases and J dropped 0 bases, with 10 bases sitting between them. The CDR3 spans 14 residues. Germline-derived CDR1 and CDR2 are SNHLY and FYNNEI. Here the CDR3 reads CASNPGYSNQPQHF. Written as DNA, the CDR3 is TGTGCCAGCAATCCAGGGTATAGCAATCAGCCCCAGCATTTT.

This chain links TRBV5-1 with TRBJ2-2; 7 bases are a match to TRBD2. This CDR3 has 20 amino acids. J lost 1 base, V lost 1 base, and 16 bases had no gene match. Germline V gene sequence: CDR1 SGHRS, CDR2 YFSETQ. In nucleotides, the CDR3 is TGCGCCAGCAGCTTGTTAGGAGTTCCTAGCGGAGACTGGAACACCGGGGAGCTGTTTTTT. It specifies CASSLLGVPSGDWNTGELFF.

This clone has more than one count but fewer than ten. V gene TRBV4-1 combines with J gene TRBJ1-5, with D perhaps TRBD1 (5 bases). Trimming cost V 4 bases and J 1 base, with 11 bases left between them. This CDR3 comprises 15 residues. CDR1 and CDR2 from the germline V gene are MGHRA and YSYEKL. The CDR3 here is CASSPLDRSNQPQHF. The DNA of the CDR3 is TGCGCCAGCAGCCCCTTAGACAGAAGCAATCAGCCCCAGCATTTT.

CDR3: CAWSDLAGEPYEQYF. CDR3 sequence (DNA): TGTGCCTGGAGTGACCTAGCGGGAGAACCCTACGAGCAGTACTTC. The J gene is TRBJ2-5, the V gene TRBV30, with 10 bases lining up with TRBD2. Matching the DNA end better, TRBJ2-7 makes the J call doubtful. This CDR3 is 15 amino acids long. In germline, CDR1 is GTSNPN, CDR2 SVGIG (reference sequence).

The table lists this clone with a few counts. CDR3 nucleotide sequence: TGTGCCAGCAGCTTAGGGGACAGGTCTCATTCACCCCTCCACTTT. This encodes CASSLGDRSHSPLHF. This chain uses TRBV7-8 with TRBJ1-6; 8 nucleotides match TRBD1. CDR1 SGHVS and CDR2 FQNEAQ come from the germline V gene. J lost 8 bases, V lost 1 base, and 4 bases had no gene match. The CDR3 loop spans 15 amino acids.

The chain joins TRBV6-5 to TRBJ2-2; D not resolved. Trimming took 2 bases from V and 3 from J, leaving 10 bases between them. Looked up from germline, CDR1 is MNHEY and CDR2 is SVGAGI. This CDR3 region has 15 residues. CDR3 protein: CASSYVETHTGELFF. The CDR3 DNA sequence: TGTGCCAGCAGTTACGTAGAGACTCACACCGGGGAGCTGTTTTTT.

The chain recombines TRBV13 with TRBJ2-3; tentatively, D is TRBD2 (6 bases). This CDR3 has 15 amino acids. With 6 bases removed from V and 2 bases from J, the gap between germline ends came to 15 bases. CDR1 and CDR2 (germline): PRHDT, FYEKMQ (reference sequence). The CDR3 is CASRTLAGHTDTQYF. CDR3 in DNA: TGTGCCAGCAGAACCCTCGCGGGGCACACAGATACGCAGTATTTT.

The chain joins TRBV28 to TRBJ2-1, with TRBD2 identical over 10 bases. The junction had 5 bases not matched to a gene; V was cut back by 5 bases and J by 4 bases. The germline V gene has CDR1 MDHEN and CDR2 SYDVKM. The length of the CDR3 is 15 residues. The CDR3 DNA is TGTGCCAGCAGTCCCGGGACTAGCGAATACAATGAGCAGTTCTTC. This gives the protein CASSPGTSEYNEQFF.

The rearrangement uses TRBV30 and TRBJ1-5, with D perhaps matching TRBD1 (6 bases). V lost 5 bases and J lost 6, with 20 bases in between. This CDR3 is 15 amino acids long. Germline V gene data show CDR1 as GTSNPN and CDR2 as SVGIG (reference sequence). CDR3 sequence (DNA): TGTGCCTGGGATACAGGGTTTCGAGGCGGTCAGCCCCAGCATTTT. This sequence encodes CAWDTGFRGGQPQHF.

V usage is TRBV19 and J usage is TRBJ1-1, with TRBD1 as a possible D gene (5 bases). The V gene's germline CDR1 is LNHDA and CDR2 SQIVND (reference sequence). V was pared by 1 base and J by 11 bases, with 20 bases between. The CDR3 runs to 15 residues. Here the CDR3 reads CASSIARGTQREAFF. The CDR3 DNA follows: TGTGCCAGTAGTATAGCTCGCGGGACGCAAAGAGAGGCTTTCTTT.

The chain uses TRBV27 and TRBJ2-3, with 10 nucleotides matching TRBD2. Looked up from germline, CDR1 is MNHEY and CDR2 is SMNVEV (reference sequence). J was trimmed by 3 bases and V by 6 bases; bases with no gene match: 12. The length of the CDR3 is 17 residues. CDR3 protein: CASSPTSLAGRTDTQYF. DNA of the CDR3: TGTGCCAGCAGCCCCACTTCACTAGCGGGGAGGACAGATACGCAGTATTTT.

The chain recombines TRBV2 with TRBJ2-1; TRBD2 matches 10 bases. The trim removed 6 bases at V and 7 bases at J, leaving 9 bases unmatched. Per germline, CDR1 SNHLY and CDR2 FYNNEI. The CDR3 length is 15 residues. CDR3 loop: CASSLSGRAQNEQFF. In DNA, the CDR3 is TGTGCCAGCAGCTTGAGCGGGAGGGCCCAAAATGAGCAGTTCTTC.

The chain has TRBV7-9 and TRBJ2-1, with 9 bases that match TRBD1. The CDR3 has 16 residues. Per germline, CDR1 SEHNR and CDR2 FQNEAQ (reference sequence). J gave up 5 bases and V 5 bases, and 10 bases lay outside the gene matches. The CDR3 nucleotides are TGTGCCAGCAGCCCCCCCCCACAGGGGGCGGACAATGAGCAGTTCTTC. Amino acid sequence: CASSPPPQGADNEQFF.

The chain carries TRBV7-9 and TRBJ2-3; D possibly corresponds to TRBD2 (5 bases). Trimming stripped 5 bases from V and 7 bases from J, with 10 bases between. The CDR3 has 12 amino acids. Germline-derived CDR1 and CDR2 are SEHNR and FQNEAQ (reference sequence). The CDR3 spells CASSPGEHTQYF. CDR3 coding DNA: TGTGCCAGCAGCCCCGGGGAGCATACGCAGTATTTT.

This chain links TRBV6-1 with TRBJ2-2; 8 bases line up with TRBD2. The V and J ends lost 6 bases and 7 bases, in that order; junction bases with no gene match: 7. This CDR3 comprises 14 residues. The germline V gene encodes CDR1 MNHNS and CDR2 SASEGT. CDR3 sequence: CASRHSGTDGELFF. The DNA for the CDR3 is TGTGCCAGCAGACATAGCGGGACCGACGGGGAGCTGTTTTTT.

CDR3 in amino acids: CASSLPQGTNTEAFF. The CDR3 nucleotides read TGTGCCAGCAGCTTACCACAGGGGACGAACACTGAAGCTTTCTTT. The gene calls are TRBV7-9 and TRBJ1-1, with 7 nucleotides matching TRBD1. The CDR3 runs to 15 residues. Looked up from germline, CDR1 is SEHNR and CDR2 is FQNEAQ (reference sequence). V shed 2 bases, J shed 1 base, and the junction held 4 bases outside the gene matches.

The CDR3 loop is CASSQSKGAYTEAFF. CDR3 DNA: TGCGCCAGCAGTCAATCCAAGGGGGCATATACTGAAGCTTTCTTT. The chain employs TRBV23-1 and TRBJ1-1; 7 bases are a match to TRBD1. TRBV23-1 counts as an open reading frame of uncertain function. After removal of 0 bases from V and 5 bases from J, the junction contained 6 bases not matched to a gene. The CDR3 contains 15 residues.